This T cell receptor beta chain was captured by sequencing in a study of T cell changes during pregnancy in multiple sclerosis. CDR1 and CDR2 (germline): MNHNS, SASEGT. The CDR3 contains 14 residues. V shed 7 bases and J shed 1 base, with 12 bases lying between them. TCRdb's table, derived via immunoSEQ multiplex PCR, lists solely in-frame clones and lacks some. The table lists about 28,000 clones, approximately 88% of them singletons, with 0.45% to 0.6% in the top ten. Here the sequenced sample was CD4+ T cells from peripheral blood mononuclear cells, taken in the first trimester of pregnancy. The receptor's source is a female donor in good health, enrolled as a control in a pregnancy study. This chain joins TRBV6-1 and TRBJ2-3; tentatively, D is TRBD1 (6 bases). CDR3 in DNA: TGTGCCAGCAAGCAACCAGGGGGCACAGATACGCAGTATTTT. It translates to CASKQPGGTDTQYF.